This T cell receptor (beta chain) is from a study of identical twins (dated by TCRdb to the mid-2010s). In terms of the full investigation: The study deep-sequenced TCR alpha and beta repertoires from monozygotic twins, unrelated adults of various ages and cord blood to test whether fetal clonotypes persist. Replicate twin experiments were performed at different times using different library preparation protocols to rule out contamination.

Results and caveats for the whole study, not just this receptor: A weaker excess of twin sharing was found in beta out-of-frame sequences because the signal-to-noise ratio was lowered by fewer shared sequences. Compared with coincidental sharing between unrelated individuals, out-of-frame TCR alpha sequences shared between twins had an excess of sequences with low generation probability. Abundant cord blood beta clonotypes had fewer insertions, young adult naive repertoires showed a similar but weaker trend, and memory repertoires showed no such trend. Zero-insertion analyses could be partly confounded by invariant T cells such as MAIT and iNKT, although diverse VJ usage argued against such confounding for most clonotypes. Because the same donors could not be followed over many years, conclusions were based on cross-sectional statistical analysis. In monozygotic twins, recombination models systematically underestimated out-of-frame TCR alpha sharing, but the models matched the sharing seen between unrelated individuals.

All donors were healthy Caucasians. Three pairs of female monozygotic twins, all aged about 18 to 30 years, were included in the twin cohort. Using Miltenyi CD45RO+ enrichment and human naive T-cell isolation kits, memory (CD45RO+) and naive T cells were isolated from PBMC. With respect to this clonotype: The specificity of this receptor is unknown. No clone much larger than this one lies a single base away; base qualities are absent.

The method was 5' RACE. The reads were generated on an Illumina HiSeq 2000. Template switching added a universal primer binding site, and the final cDNA carried a unique molecular identifier that allowed TCR cDNA molecules to be counted accurately. Specific primers in the conserved constant-segment region were used to synthesize first-strand cDNA for the TCR alpha and beta chains. To control for contamination, every cDNA library was double barcoded, receiving both a SMART-Mk sample barcode and Illumina barcodes. TruSeq adapter sequences and Illumina sample barcodes were added in two successive PCR steps. TCR alpha and beta cDNA libraries were sequenced on the Illumina HiSeq platform with custom primers. For the original study's pipeline: MiGEC processed the raw reads to extract unique molecular identifiers, while MiXCR was used to determine the CDR3 positions. For each individual, recombination models were inferred using an EM algorithm with the repgenHMM and IGoR tools. Shared clonotypes were analyzed with the tcR package in R, and sharing was normalized by the product of cloneset sizes. To study raw recombination without the effects of thymic and clonal selection, out-of-frame nonproductive sequences were analyzed. TCRdb's own reprocessing of the public reads used fastp at Q25 and MiXCR and kept productive beta chains. Each CDR3 protein gets just one entry, which takes the most common genes and DNA from the rows behind it. These V and J calls rely on TCRdb rather than the paper's analysis. The sample data list about 200,000 distinct CDR3 sequences, and about 7.5% of these were observed just once. Of the sample, less than 2% falls within the top ten clones.

Clipping removes 6 bases from V and 1 base from J, with 6 as the unmatched junction base count. According to the germline V gene, CDR1 reads SNHLY and CDR2 reads FYNNEI. The CDR3 spans 15 residues, from the cysteine through the phenylalanine. CDR3 DNA is the only sequence kept; it has 45 bases, read in frame from the first base. These same records also appear under a second study, on yellow fever vaccine responses in identical twins. In that second paper, the authors write: The T cell response to vaccination in identical twins was reported by the authors to appear partly convergent and partly personalized. Focusing on identical twins, the study followed the T cell clones that responded to the vaccine, and did so with precision.

This TCR was recovered from a woman aged 18-29 years in good health. The chain links TRBV2 with TRBJ2-3, with 8 central nucleotides matching TRBD1. The source material was memory (CD45RO+) T cells sorted from blood. The cell subset or site label of this sample denotes: CD45RO+ enriched T cells. The DNA is TGTGCCAGCAGGGATCCGGGACAGGGCACAGATACGCAGTATTTT. Translated, this is CASRDPGQGTDTQYF.